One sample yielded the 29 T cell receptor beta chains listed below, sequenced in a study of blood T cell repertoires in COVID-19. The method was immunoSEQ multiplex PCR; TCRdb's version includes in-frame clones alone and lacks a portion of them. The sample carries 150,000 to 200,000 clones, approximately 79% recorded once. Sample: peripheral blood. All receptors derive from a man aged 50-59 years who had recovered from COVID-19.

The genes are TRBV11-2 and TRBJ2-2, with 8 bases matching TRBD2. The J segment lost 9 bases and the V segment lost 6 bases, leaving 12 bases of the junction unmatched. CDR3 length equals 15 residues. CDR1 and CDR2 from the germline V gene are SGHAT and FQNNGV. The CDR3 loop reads CASRQGTRNGRELFF. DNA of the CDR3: TGTGCCAGCAGGCAAGGGACTAGAAATGGGAGGGAGCTGTTTTTT.

CDR3 loop: CSATGNTEAFF. The CDR3 DNA is TGCAGTGCGACAGGAAACACTGAAGCTTTCTTT. The J gene is TRBJ1-1, the V gene TRBV20-1; a weak D match, TRBD1 (6 bases). Germline loops: CDR1 DFQATT, CDR2 SNEGSKA (reference sequence). There are 11 residues in the CDR3. The ends were cut back, 6 bases at V and 2 bases at J, with 7 bases in the middle.

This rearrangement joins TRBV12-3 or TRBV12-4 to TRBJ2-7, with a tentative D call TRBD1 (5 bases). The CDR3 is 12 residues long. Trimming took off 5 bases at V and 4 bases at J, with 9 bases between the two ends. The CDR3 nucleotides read TGTGCCAGCAGTGTGGACATTTACGAGCAGTACTTC. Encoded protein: CASSVDIYEQYF.

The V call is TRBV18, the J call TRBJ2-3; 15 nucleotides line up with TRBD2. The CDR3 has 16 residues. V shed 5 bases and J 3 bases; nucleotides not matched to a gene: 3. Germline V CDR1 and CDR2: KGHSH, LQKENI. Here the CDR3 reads CASSGLAGGPTDTQYF. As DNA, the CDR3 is TGTGCCAGCTCAGGACTAGCGGGAGGGCCAACAGATACGCAGTATTTT.

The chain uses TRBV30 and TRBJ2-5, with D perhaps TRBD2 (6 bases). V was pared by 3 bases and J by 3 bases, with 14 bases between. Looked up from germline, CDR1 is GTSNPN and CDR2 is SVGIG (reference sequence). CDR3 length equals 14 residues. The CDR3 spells CAWSRGTFKETQYF. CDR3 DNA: TGTGCCTGGAGCCGCGGGACTTTCAAAGAGACCCAGTACTTC.

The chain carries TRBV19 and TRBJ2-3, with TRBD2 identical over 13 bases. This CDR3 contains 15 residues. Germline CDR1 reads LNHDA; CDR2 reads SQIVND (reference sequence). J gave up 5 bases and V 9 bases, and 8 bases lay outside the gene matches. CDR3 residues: CASRTSGSARDTQYF. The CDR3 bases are TGTGCCAGCAGGACTAGCGGGAGTGCTAGAGATACGCAGTATTTT.

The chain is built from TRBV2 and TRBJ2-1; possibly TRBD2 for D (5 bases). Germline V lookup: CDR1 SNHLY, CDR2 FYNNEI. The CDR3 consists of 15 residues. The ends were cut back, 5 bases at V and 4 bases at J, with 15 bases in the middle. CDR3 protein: CASSLEGTGYNEQFF. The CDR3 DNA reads TGTGCCAGCAGTTTAGAGGGAACCGGTTACAATGAGCAGTTCTTC.

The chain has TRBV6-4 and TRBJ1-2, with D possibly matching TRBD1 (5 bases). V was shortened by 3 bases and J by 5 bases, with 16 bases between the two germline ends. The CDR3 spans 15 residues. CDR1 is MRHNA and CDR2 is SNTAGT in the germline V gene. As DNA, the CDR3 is TGTGCCAGCAGTGAGAGTCCGGGGGTTGGATATGGCTACACCTTC. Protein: CASSESPGVGYGYTF.

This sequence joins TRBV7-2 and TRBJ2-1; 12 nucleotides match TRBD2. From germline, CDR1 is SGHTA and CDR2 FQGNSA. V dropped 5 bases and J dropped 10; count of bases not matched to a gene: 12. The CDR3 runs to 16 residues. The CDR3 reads CASSPRTSGKSSEQFF. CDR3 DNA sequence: TGTGCCAGCAGCCCAAGGACTAGCGGGAAATCTAGCGAGCAGTTCTTC.

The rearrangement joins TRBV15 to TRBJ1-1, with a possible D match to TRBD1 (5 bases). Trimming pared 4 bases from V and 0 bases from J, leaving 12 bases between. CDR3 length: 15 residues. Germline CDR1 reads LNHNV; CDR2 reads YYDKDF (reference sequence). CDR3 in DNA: TGTGCCACCAGCACCAGACAGAACATGAACACTGAAGCTTTCTTT. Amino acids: CATSTRQNMNTEAFF. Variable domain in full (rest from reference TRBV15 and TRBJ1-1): DAMVIQNPRYQVTQFGKPVTLSCSQTLNHNVMYWYQQKSSQAPKLLFHYYDKDFNNEADTPDNFQSRRPNTSFCFLDIRSPGLGDTAMYLCATSTRQNMNTEAFFGQGTRLTVV.

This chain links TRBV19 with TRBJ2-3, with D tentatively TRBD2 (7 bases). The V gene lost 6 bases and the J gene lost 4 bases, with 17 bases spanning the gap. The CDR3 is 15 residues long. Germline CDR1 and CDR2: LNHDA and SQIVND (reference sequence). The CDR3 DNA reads TGTGCCAGTAGGCGGACTAGGGGGGAGCCAGATACGCAGTATTTT. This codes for CASRRTRGEPDTQYF.

The CDR3 nucleotides read TGTGCCAGCAGCGTAGGGAGGGTCTCTGGAAACACCATATATTTT. Protein: CASSVGRVSGNTIYF. The rearrangement joins TRBV9 to TRBJ1-3, with D hard to call. Germline CDR1 and CDR2: SGDLS and YYNGEE. The germline V and J ends were trimmed by 0 bases and 0 bases, with 7 bases remaining between them. The CDR3 runs 15 residues.

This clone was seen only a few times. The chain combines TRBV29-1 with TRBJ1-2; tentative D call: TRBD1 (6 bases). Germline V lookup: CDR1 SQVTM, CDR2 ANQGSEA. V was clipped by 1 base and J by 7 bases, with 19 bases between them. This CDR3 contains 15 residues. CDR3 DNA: TGCAGCGTTGAAGCTACCGGGCAGGGGTTCTCTGGCTACACCTTC. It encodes CSVEATGQGFSGYTF.

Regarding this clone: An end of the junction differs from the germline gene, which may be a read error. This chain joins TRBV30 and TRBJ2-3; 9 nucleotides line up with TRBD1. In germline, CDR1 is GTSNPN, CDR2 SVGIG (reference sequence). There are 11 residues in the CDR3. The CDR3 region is CAWRYRGPPHF. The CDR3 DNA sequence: TGTGCCTGGAGGTACAGGGGGCCGCCGCATTTT.

CDR3 residues: CASGPSGRGFYNEQFF. The CDR3 DNA follows: TGTGCTAGTGGACCTAGCGGGAGGGGATTCTACAATGAGCAGTTCTTC. The chain joins TRBV12-5 to TRBJ2-1, with TRBD2 identical over 12 bases. Losses at the gene ends were 6 bases for V and 3 bases for J; bases not matched to a gene: 6. The CDR3 extends over 16 amino acids. Germline CDR1 reads LGHNT; CDR2 reads FRNRAP.

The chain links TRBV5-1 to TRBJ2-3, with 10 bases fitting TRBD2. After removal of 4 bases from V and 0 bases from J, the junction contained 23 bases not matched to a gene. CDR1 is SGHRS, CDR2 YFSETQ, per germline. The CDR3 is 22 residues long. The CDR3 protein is CASSPRGIRLAGDLSSTDTQYF. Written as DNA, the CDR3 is TGCGCCAGCAGCCCCAGAGGAATCCGACTAGCGGGCGACCTATCTAGCACAGATACGCAGTATTTT.

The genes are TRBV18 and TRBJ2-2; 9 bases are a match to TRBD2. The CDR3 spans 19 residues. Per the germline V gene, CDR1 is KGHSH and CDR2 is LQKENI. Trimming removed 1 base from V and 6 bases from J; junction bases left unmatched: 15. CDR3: CASSPQALAGRTVAGELFF. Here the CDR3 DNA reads TGTGCCAGCTCACCACAGGCTCTAGCGGGGAGGACTGTGGCCGGGGAGCTGTTTTTT.

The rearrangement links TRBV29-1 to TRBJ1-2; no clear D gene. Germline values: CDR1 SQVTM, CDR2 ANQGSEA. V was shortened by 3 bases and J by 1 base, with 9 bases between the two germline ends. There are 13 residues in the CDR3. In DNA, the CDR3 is TGCAGCGTTGACGCTACAGATAACTATGGCTACACCTTC. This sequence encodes CSVDATDNYGYTF.

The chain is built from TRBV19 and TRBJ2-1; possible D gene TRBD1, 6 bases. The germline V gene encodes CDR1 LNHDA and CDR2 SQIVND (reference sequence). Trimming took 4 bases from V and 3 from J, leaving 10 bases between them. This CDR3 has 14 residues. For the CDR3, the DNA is TGTGCCAGTAGTACTGAAGGGGGCTACAATGAGCAGTTCTTC. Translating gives CASSTEGGYNEQFF. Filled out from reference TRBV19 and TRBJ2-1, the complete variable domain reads DGGITQSPKYLFRKEGQNVTLSCEQNLNHDAMYWYRQDPGQGLRLIYYSQIVNDFQKGDIAEGYSVSREKKESFPLTVTSAQKNPTAFYLCASSTEGGYNEQFFGPGTRLTVL.

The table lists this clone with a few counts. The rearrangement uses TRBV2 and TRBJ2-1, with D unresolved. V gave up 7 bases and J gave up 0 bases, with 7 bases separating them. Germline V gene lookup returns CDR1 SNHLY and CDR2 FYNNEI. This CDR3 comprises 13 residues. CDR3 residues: CASKSDSYNEQFF. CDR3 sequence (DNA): TGTGCCAGCAAGAGCGACTCCTACAATGAGCAGTTCTTC.

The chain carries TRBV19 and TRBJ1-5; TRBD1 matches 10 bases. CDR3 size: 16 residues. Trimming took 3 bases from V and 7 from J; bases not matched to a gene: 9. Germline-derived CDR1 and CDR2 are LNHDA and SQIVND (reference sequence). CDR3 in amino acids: CASSISRQGAGQPQHF. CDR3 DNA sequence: TGTGCCAGTAGTATCTCCCGACAGGGGGCAGGACAGCCCCAGCATTTT. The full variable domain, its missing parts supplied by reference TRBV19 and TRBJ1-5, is DGGITQSPKYLFRKEGQNVTLSCEQNLNHDAMYWYRQDPGQGLRLIYYSQIVNDFQKGDIAEGYSVSREKKESFPLTVTSAQKNPTAFYLCASSISRQGAGQPQHFGDGTRLSIL.

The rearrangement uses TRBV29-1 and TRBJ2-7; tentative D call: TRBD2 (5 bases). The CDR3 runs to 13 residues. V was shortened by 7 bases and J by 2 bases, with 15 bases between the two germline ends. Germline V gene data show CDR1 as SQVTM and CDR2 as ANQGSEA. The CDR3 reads CSGAGKGTYEQYF. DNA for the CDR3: TGCAGCGGAGCCGGGAAAGGAACCTACGAGCAGTACTTC.

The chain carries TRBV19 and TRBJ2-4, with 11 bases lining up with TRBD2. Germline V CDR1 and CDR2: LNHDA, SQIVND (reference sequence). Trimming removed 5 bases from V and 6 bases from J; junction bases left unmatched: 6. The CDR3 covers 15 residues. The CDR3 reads CASSSQTSGGNIQYF. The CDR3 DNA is TGTGCCAGTAGTTCCCAAACTAGCGGGGGAAACATTCAGTACTTC.

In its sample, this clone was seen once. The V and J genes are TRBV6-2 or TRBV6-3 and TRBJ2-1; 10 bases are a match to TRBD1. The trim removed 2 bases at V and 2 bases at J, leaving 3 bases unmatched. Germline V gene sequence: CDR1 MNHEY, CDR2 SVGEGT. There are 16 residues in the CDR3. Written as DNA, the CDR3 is TGTGCCAGCAGTTACCGGGACAGGGGAACCTACAATGAGCAGTTCTTC. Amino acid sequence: CASSYRDRGTYNEQFF.

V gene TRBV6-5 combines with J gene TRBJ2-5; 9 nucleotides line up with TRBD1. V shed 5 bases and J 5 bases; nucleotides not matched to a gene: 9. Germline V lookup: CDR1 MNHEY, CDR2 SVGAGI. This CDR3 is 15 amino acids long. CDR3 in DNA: TGTGCCAGCAGTCCGAACAGGGGGCGCGTGGAGACCCAGTACTTC. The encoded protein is CASSPNRGRVETQYF.

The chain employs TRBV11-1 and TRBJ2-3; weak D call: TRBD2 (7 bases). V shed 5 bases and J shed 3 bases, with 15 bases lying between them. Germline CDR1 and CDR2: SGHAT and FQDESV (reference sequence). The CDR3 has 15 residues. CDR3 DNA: TGTGCCAGCAGCCCCCTCGGGGGGCCGACAGATACGCAGTATTTT. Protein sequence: CASSPLGGPTDTQYF.

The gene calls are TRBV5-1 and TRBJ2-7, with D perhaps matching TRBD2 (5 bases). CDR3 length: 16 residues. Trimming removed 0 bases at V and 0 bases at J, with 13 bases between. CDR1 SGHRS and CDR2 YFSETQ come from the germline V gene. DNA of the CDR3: TGCGCCAGCAGCTTGGTTATGACGGGAAGCTCCTACGAGCAGTACTTC. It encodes CASSLVMTGSSYEQYF.

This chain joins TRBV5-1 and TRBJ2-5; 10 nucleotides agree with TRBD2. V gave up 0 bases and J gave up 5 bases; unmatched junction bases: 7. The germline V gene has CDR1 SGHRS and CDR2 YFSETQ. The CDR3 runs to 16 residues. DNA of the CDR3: TGCGCCAGCAGCTTGGGTGGTAGCGGGAGGTTGGAGACCCAGTACTTC. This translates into CASSLGGSGRLETQYF.

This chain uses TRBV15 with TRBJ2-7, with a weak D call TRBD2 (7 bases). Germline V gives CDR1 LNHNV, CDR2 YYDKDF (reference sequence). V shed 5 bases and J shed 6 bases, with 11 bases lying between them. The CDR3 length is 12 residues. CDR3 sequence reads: CATSGGGREQYF. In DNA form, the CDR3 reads TGTGCCACCAGCGGGGGGGGCCGCGAGCAGTACTTC.